The text below deals with one T cell receptor (beta chain). This clonotype was recorded a few times. Its antigen has not been determined. The sample holds no much larger clone one base away, and base qualities are not on file. These data come from a study of human T cells and chemical hapten exposure (dated by TCRdb to 2020 to 2023). With regard to the full study: For sensitization, 2% DPC in acetone was applied to a 2 cm by 2 cm area of upper inner arm skin. Throughout the study period of around 24 weeks, patients also received therapeutic DPC doses to the scalp every week. Libraries were pooled for sequencing, and per-sample TCR yields varied mainly because of small differences in library volumes within the pool. Roughly 30 alopecia patients provided blood for TCR sequencing at one to four time points (pre-sensitization, 2, 6 and 24 weeks). This study followed changes in the peripheral blood TCR repertoire in vivo during primary and secondary sensitization of alopecia patients to the hapten diphenylcyclopropenone (DPC). Patch testing was performed on the upper back with Finn chambers containing 0.01% DPC, and the patch tests were scored after 6 days according to International Contact Dermatitis Research Group standards. Blood samples were taken from patients before sensitization (week 0) and at 2, 6 and about 24 weeks after DPC sensitization. Most of the patients in the cohort were female, and the cohort covered alopecia areata with under or over 50% scalp involvement, alopecia totalis and alopecia universalis.

The method was RACE. Instrument on record: NextSeq 500. During library preparation, unique molecular identifiers were attached to individual cDNA molecules so that TCRs could be counted in a quantitative, reproducible way. For every blood RNA sample, sequencing covered both the TCR alpha and TCR beta chains. The paper's processing steps were these. The median number of TCRs per sample was over 95,000, ranging from about 20,000 to 690,600. V, J and CDR3 annotation of the TCR reads was carried out using the Decombinator software suite. To make PS versus PT1 abundance plots, every sample was subsampled to the same number of TCRs (28,000). TCRs were defined as expanded if absent before sensitization and observed at least eight times at the 2-week time point. TCRdb reran the public reads through fastp at Q25 and MiXCR, keeping productive beta chains. Merged by CDR3 protein, the rows form single entries marked with the most common genes and DNA. TCRdb's processing, not the study's, gives the V and J calls here. The sample records under 200,000 distinct CDR3 sequences, about 14% of which are singletons. Of the sample, 1.5% to 2% is held by the ten largest clones.

The germline V gene (reference sequence) yields SEHNR for CDR1 and FQNEAQ for CDR2. The junction shows trimming of 2 bases on V and 8 bases on J, plus 15 bases between the germline ends. The CDR3 has 14 amino acids, counting the end cysteine and phenylalanine. The CDR3 DNA has 42 bases and is translated from base 1. Reading the label with the study, this specimen's time point is: patch test 1, 2 weeks after DPC sensitization. The meaning of the sample's treatment or condition label: therapeutic diphenylcyclopropenone sensitization with weekly scalp DPC. At each patch-test visit, blood was drawn before the patch test was applied. Patients were considered eligible if aged 18 to 70, diagnosed with alopecia and deemed suitable for DPC therapy, and patients were excluded if pregnant. Total RNA was extracted from unfractionated whole blood collected in Tempus Blood RNA tubes. Broad study findings and their caveats: Alopecia, a presumed autoimmune disease, was present in all patients, so the immune response of the patients might differ from that of healthy individuals. DPC sensitization did not change how many TCRs were above 1 in 1000 frequency, and no evidence was found of alterations in global repertoire structure. Repeated subsampling changed both the strength of the expansion versus patch-test correlation and the threshold at which that correlation became significant. Compared with pre-sensitization or healthy control sets, expanded TCRs formed significantly more large CDR3 similarity clusters, which is consistent with antigen-driven responses. The number of PT1 expanded TCRs positively correlated with patch test score, significant at thresholds 8, 16 and 32 but not 4.

This clonotype was obtained from a woman aged 30 to 39 with alopecia areata. Some clones in this sample may be carry-over from other donors' samples. The material sequenced was whole blood, taken in connection with sensitization to the hapten diphenylcyclopropenone (DPC). The rearrangement joined TRBV7-9 to TRBJ1-2; TRBD1 is a possible D gene, resting on 5 matching bases. The CDR3 here reads CASSLIQGGRGYTF. The nucleotide sequence reads TGTGCCAGCAGCTTAATTCAGGGAGGAAGAGGCTACACCTTC.